This TCR beta chain was found in a study of cytomegalovirus exposure and HLA in healthy donors. Whole-study context: Earlier work reported some 110 million unique TCR beta sequences from about 170 million T cells. Findings of the study overall: Whilst most TCR sequences proved rare, a subset of public TCRs occurred across many donors.

Remarks on this clone: The antigen is undetermined.

With 60 Vbeta and 13 Jbeta primers, the PCR was carried out. The method was immunoSEQ multiplex PCR; TCRdb's version includes in-frame clones alone and lacks a portion of them. Found here are 100,000 or so clones, 65% to 85% of them singletons; the top ten hold less than 2%. The origin of this receptor is a woman aged 35 to 49 in good health and CMV-seronegative. Sequencing was done on a sample of PBMCs.

CDR3 residues: CASSPQGDSTNEKLFF. DNA for the CDR3: TGCGCCAGCAGCCCCCAGGGGGACAGTACGAACGAAAAACTGTTTTTT. This chain joins TRBV5-1 and TRBJ1-4, with 7 bases lining up with TRBD1. Germline CDR1 SGHRS, CDR2 YFSETQ. V lost 4 bases to trimming and J lost 8 bases; unmatched junction nucleotides: 14. This CDR3 spans 16 amino acids.